The entry that follows covers one T cell receptor beta chain sequence. This sample was taken from a study of blood T cell repertoires in COVID-19. TCRdb's copy holds only in-frame clones and misses some; the assay was immunoSEQ multiplex PCR. Among roughly 140,000 clones listed, approximately 89% were seen once. This CDR3 spans 15 amino acids. V gave up 1 base and J gave up 6 bases; unmatched junction bases: 3. Germline V gene sequence: CDR1 LNHDA, CDR2 SQIVND (reference sequence). The rearrangement joins TRBV19 to TRBJ1-4, with 9 bases fitting TRBD1. What was sequenced was peripheral blood. The sequence was collected from a human donor in a cohort sampled during active COVID-19. CDR3 residues: CASSIGDREDEKLFF. The CDR3 nucleotides are TGTGCCAGTAGTATAGGGGACAGGGAAGATGAAAAACTGTTTTTT.